The 21 T cell receptor beta chains in this list originate from one sample, sequenced in a study of PD-1 blockade in classical Hodgkin lymphoma. Some clones are missing from TCRdb's copy, which holds only in-frame ones; the method was immunoSEQ multiplex PCR. The sample contains about 97,000 clones, 75% to 90% of which appear only once. Autologous stem cell transplantation was followed by relapse in every patient, and brentuximab vedotin exposure varied. Here the sequenced sample was peripheral blood mononuclear cells (PBMCs), taken at baseline. Receptor source: a human donor with classical Hodgkin lymphoma.

This clone was observed a few times. This rearrangement joins TRBV28 to TRBJ1-2; 8 bases are shared with TRBD1. Germline CDR1 and CDR2: MDHEN and SYDVKM. V lost 3 bases to trimming and J lost 9 bases; unmatched junction nucleotides: 3. There are 12 residues in the CDR3. CDR3: CASSLQGASYTF. The CDR3, as DNA: TGTGCCAGCAGTTTGCAGGGGGCGAGCTACACCTTC.

In this sample, this clone turned up a few times. The chain is built from TRBV28 and TRBJ1-2; no reliable D call. Trimming removed 2 bases from V and 11 bases from J, with 21 bases in between. Germline V gives CDR1 MDHEN, CDR2 SYDVKM. The length of the CDR3 is 15 residues. Here the CDR3 DNA reads TGTGCCAGCAGTTTAATCGGAAGGTCCGACCAGCGGTACACCTTC. This translates into CASSLIGRSDQRYTF.

The rearrangement uses TRBV4-2 and TRBJ2-1; 12 positions match TRBD2. The length of the CDR3 is 16 residues. The germline gives CDR1 LGHNA, CDR2 YNFKEQ. Trimming removed 0 bases from V and 7 bases from J; junction bases left unmatched: 4. CDR3 in amino acids: CASSQDTTSGRNEQFF. The CDR3 DNA sequence: TGTGCCAGCAGCCAAGATACAACTAGCGGGAGGAATGAGCAGTTCTTC.

The rearrangement links TRBV7-6 to TRBJ2-1; unclear D gene. CDR1 is SGHVS and CDR2 is FNYEAQ in the germline V gene. The V end was cut by 3 bases, the J end by 0 bases, with 12 bases between. The CDR3 runs 16 residues. The DNA of the CDR3 is TGTGCCAGCAGCTTCCCCCTCTCCGGCTCCTACAATGAGCAGTTCTTC. Translated, it gives CASSFPLSGSYNEQFF.

This sequence joins TRBV10-3 and TRBJ2-7; D ambiguous. This CDR3 is 12 amino acids long. V gave up 4 bases and J gave up 5 bases, with 9 bases separating them. Germline CDR1 and CDR2: ENHRY and SYGVKD. CDR3 coding DNA: TGTGCCATCAGTGCAAGGTCCGACGAGCAGTACTTC. It yields the protein CAISARSDEQYF.

This clone was seen only once. V usage is TRBV7-9 and J usage is TRBJ1-2, with D possibly TRBD1 on 5 matching bases. This CDR3 spans 14 amino acids. V lost 6 bases to trimming and J lost 3 bases, with 14 bases between them. CDR1 is SEHNR and CDR2 is FQNEAQ in the germline V gene (reference sequence). As DNA, the CDR3 is TGTGCCAGCAGTACAGGCTCTATTCACTATGGCTACACCTTC. Its translation: CASSTGSIHYGYTF.

The chain couples TRBV11-3 to TRBJ2-1; possibly TRBD2 for D (6 bases). Germline CDR1 reads SGHNT; CDR2 reads YENEEA. This CDR3 spans 15 amino acids. The DNA for the CDR3 is TGTGGCTTCACAGCCAGGCGGGGCTCCTACAATGAGCAGTTCTTC. Translating it yields CGFTARRGSYNEQFF.

The chain has TRBV28 and TRBJ2-5; D may match TRBD1 or TRBD2 (7 bases each). The CDR3 extends over 14 amino acids. V was trimmed by 3 bases and J by 4 bases, leaving 12 bases between them. Germline V CDR1 and CDR2: MDHEN, SYDVKM. CDR3 DNA: TGTGCCAGCAGTTTCTCAGGGGGGGGAGAGACCCAGTACTTC. Its translation is CASSFSGGGETQYF.

The chain uses TRBV2 and TRBJ2-6, with a weak D call TRBD2 (6 bases). This CDR3 has 16 residues. V lost 4 bases and J 4 bases, leaving 14 bases between the germline ends. Looked up from germline, CDR1 is SNHLY and CDR2 is FYNNEI. DNA of the CDR3: TGTGCCAGCAGTGGACGGGACTCCCGGGGGGCCAACGTCCTGACTTTC. Translating gives CASSGRDSRGANVLTF.

The chain joins TRBV2 to TRBJ2-1, with D tentatively TRBD2 (6 bases). The CDR3 has 15 residues. Trimming pared 7 bases from V and 7 bases from J, leaving 20 bases between. CDR1 is SNHLY and CDR2 is FYNNEI in the germline V gene. The chain's CDR3 is CASTNGGGWGNEQFF. In nucleotides, the CDR3 is TGTGCCAGCACTAACGGGGGAGGTTGGGGTAATGAGCAGTTCTTC. The whole variable domain, remainder taken from reference TRBV2 and TRBJ2-1, is EPEVTQTPSHQVTQMGQEVILRCVPISNHLYFYWYRQILGQKVEFLVSFYNNEISEKSEIFDDQFSVERPDGSNFTLKIRSTKLEDSAMYFCASTNGGGWGNEQFFGPGTRLTVL.

CDR3 loop: CAISQGYYEQYF. CDR3 nucleotides: TGTGCCATCAGTCAGGGGTACTACGAGCAGTACTTC. This chain links TRBV10-3 with TRBJ2-7; the D gene is possibly TRBD1 (6 bases). V gave up 5 bases and J gave up 3 bases, with 8 bases separating them. This CDR3 spans 12 amino acids. Germline CDR1 ENHRY, CDR2 SYGVKD.

This chain connects TRBV6-5 to TRBJ1-1, with a possible D match to TRBD1 (5 bases). V was shortened by 2 bases and J by 0 bases, with 7 bases between the two germline ends. This CDR3 region has 14 residues. Germline-derived CDR1 and CDR2 are MNHEY and SVGAGI. The chain's CDR3 is CASSYRGMNTEAFF. As DNA, the CDR3 is TGTGCCAGCAGTTACAGGGGAATGAACACTGAAGCTTTCTTT.

The V gene is TRBV10-3, the J gene TRBJ1-5; D ambiguous. Trimming removed 4 bases at V and 0 bases at J, with 4 bases between. Germline assignment: CDR1 ENHRY and CDR2 SYGVKD. This CDR3 has 13 amino acids. The CDR3 region is CAISGLSNQPQHF. The CDR3 DNA is TGTGCCATCAGTGGACTTAGCAATCAGCCCCAGCATTTT.

The chain links TRBV27 to TRBJ2-7, with D possibly being TRBD2 (6 bases). CDR1 MNHEY and CDR2 SMNVEV come from the germline V gene (reference sequence). This CDR3 comprises 13 residues. Trimming left V 5 bases short and J 6 bases short, with 14 bases between. The CDR3 spells CASSTGGAFEQYF. The CDR3 region has the DNA TGTGCCAGCAGTACCGGAGGGGCATTCGAGCAGTACTTC.

The chain joins TRBV18 to TRBJ2-7; 13 nucleotides match TRBD2. Germline V gene lookup returns CDR1 KGHSH and CDR2 LQKENI. The V segment lost 5 bases and the J segment 0 bases; nucleotides outside the gene matches: 1. The CDR3 is 15 residues long. For the CDR3, the DNA is TGTGCCAGCTCAAGGACTAGCGGGAGCTCCTACGAGCAGTACTTC. It translates to CASSRTSGSSYEQYF.

This clone is a singleton in its sample. The chain links TRBV16 to TRBJ1-1; D unresolved. Germline-derived CDR1 and CDR2 are KGHSY and FQNENV. CDR3 length: 14 amino acids. The V and J ends lost 2 bases and 1 base respectively, with 8 bases between them. CDR3 sequence reads: CASSQTERNTEAFF. DNA for the CDR3: TGTGCCAGCAGCCAAACCGAAAGGAACACTGAAGCTTTCTTT.

The V gene is TRBV5-1, the J gene TRBJ2-1; TRBD2 aligns across 9 bases. In germline, CDR1 is SGHRS, CDR2 YFSETQ. This CDR3 comprises 15 residues. V dropped 1 base and J dropped 6; count of bases not matched to a gene: 5. In DNA form, the CDR3 reads TGCGCCAGCAGCTTGAGCCTAGCGGGAACCAATGAGCAGTTCTTC. Protein: CASSLSLAGTNEQFF.

Of note for this clone: One end of the junction is discordant with germline, which a read error may explain. As DNA, the CDR3 is TGTGCCAGCAGCTTAACCCCCCCCTTAGCGGGAGTTGGGAATGTGCAGTTCTTC. Protein product: CASSLTPPLAGVGNVQFF. The V and J genes are TRBV7-2 and TRBJ2-1, with 9 bases identical to TRBD2. CDR3 size: 18 residues. The germline CDR1 and CDR2 sequences are SGHTA and FQGNSA.

V usage is TRBV6-6 and J usage is TRBJ1-3; D call uncertain. Germline-derived CDR1 and CDR2 are MNHNY and SVGAGI (reference sequence). This CDR3 comprises 12 residues. Trimming pared 5 bases from V and 8 bases from J, leaving 10 bases between. CDR3: CASSTQADTIYF. The CDR3 region has the DNA TGTGCCAGCAGTACCCAGGCGGACACCATATATTTT.

The V and J genes are TRBV2 and TRBJ1-3; D gene unclear. V was pared by 4 bases and J by 0 bases, with 7 bases between. Germline-derived CDR1 and CDR2 are SNHLY and FYNNEI. The CDR3 extends over 14 amino acids. The DNA for the CDR3 is TGTGCCAGCAGTGCTGGTGACTCTGGAAACACCATATATTTT. It is translated as CASSAGDSGNTIYF.

This chain connects TRBV5-1 to TRBJ1-1; D is possibly TRBD1 (5 bases). The germline V gene has CDR1 SGHRS and CDR2 YFSETQ. The CDR3 contains 15 residues. Trimming stripped 1 base from V and 4 bases from J, with 14 bases between. CDR3 loop: CASSLWGQGGTEAFF. CDR3 bases: TGCGCCAGCAGCTTGTGGGGCCAGGGAGGCACTGAAGCTTTCTTT.